This TCR beta chain is from a study of shared T cell receptors in the human thymus. The assay was immunoSEQ multiplex PCR, and TCRdb's table has in-frame clones only and misses some. The profile shows over 450,000 clones, 75% to 85% of them singletons. The V and J ends lost 7 bases and 5 bases respectively, with 22 bases between them. The germline V gene has CDR1 MNHEY and CDR2 SMNVEV (reference sequence). The CDR3 is made up of 16 amino acids. These data also formed part of another study, on human thymus T cells. From that second work: The study used thymus tissue resected during corrective heart surgery. The related literature has documented a marked overlap of thymic repertoires among unrelated individuals.

The chain uses TRBV27 and TRBJ2-3; a possible D gene is TRBD2 (7 bases). Sequencing input: thymocytes. This clonotype originated in a boy less than two years old with a congenital heart defect. CDR3 DNA sequence: TGTGCCAGCAACCGCGAAAGGGGGAGGGCCATAGATACGCAGTATTTT. It encodes CASNRERGRAIDTQYF.